What follows are 30 T cell receptor beta chains derived from one specimen sequenced in a study of shared clonotypes between healthy human individuals (TCRdb year 2020). Library generation was performed with the immunoSEQ multiplex PCR assay. TCRdb mirrors the immuneACCESS table, restricted to in-frame sequences. Some clones are absent from its copies; in checked studies, under half trace to an unresolved V gene, and the reason for the others is unknown. The sample table lists about 1.5 million clones, 98% of them with a count of one. Of the sample, roughly 0.45% is held by the ten largest clones. Material for sequencing was naive CD4+ T cells sorted from blood. The meaning of the sample's cell subset or site label: CD45RA+ positively selected. The receptors here all came from a man aged 25 to 45 in good health.

The chain uses TRBV11-2 and TRBJ2-6; D is perhaps TRBD1 (5 bases). Trimming left V 6 bases short and J 0 bases short, with 9 bases between. The CDR3 is made up of 15 amino acids. CDR1 and CDR2 from the germline V gene are SGHAT and FQNNGV. The DNA of the CDR3 is TGTGCCAGCAGGACAGCCCCCTCTGGGGCCAACGTCCTGACTTTC. Its protein product is CASRTAPSGANVLTF.

The genes are TRBV7-9 and TRBJ1-5; tentatively, D is TRBD1 (6 bases). The CDR3 loop spans 16 amino acids. CDR1 SEHNR and CDR2 FQNEAQ come from the germline V gene (reference sequence). V was clipped by 5 bases and J by 2 bases, with 16 bases between them. The CDR3 DNA follows: TGTGCCAGCAGCGGGGGCCCGACGAGGGGCAATCAGCCCCAGCATTTT. Translation gives CASSGGPTRGNQPQHF.

The chain combines TRBV29-1 with TRBJ2-7; D may be TRBD1 or TRBD2 (5 bases each). The CDR3 loop spans 11 amino acids. The germline V and J ends were trimmed by 6 bases and 4 bases, with 10 bases remaining between them. Germline V lookup: CDR1 SQVTM, CDR2 ANQGSEA. CDR3 bases: TGCAGCGTCCACGAGGGGTACGAGCAGTACTTC. Translated: CSVHEGYEQYF.

This chain joins TRBV6-1 and TRBJ1-5; no clear D gene. The CDR3 loop spans 13 amino acids. Trimming pared 2 bases from V and 0 bases from J, leaving 2 bases between. Germline assignment: CDR1 MNHNS and CDR2 SASEGT. DNA for the CDR3: TGTGCCAGCAGTGAACGTAGCAATCAGCCCCAGCATTTT. Its translation: CASSERSNQPQHF.

The chain recombines TRBV11-2 with TRBJ2-3; TRBD2 agrees at 10 bases. The CDR3 is made up of 15 amino acids. Trimming at V came to 5 bases and at J to 2 bases, leaving 4 bases not matched to a gene. Germline V gene data show CDR1 as SGHAT and CDR2 as FQNNGV. The CDR3 region is CASSESGRATDTQYF. CDR3 in DNA: TGTGCCAGCAGCGAAAGCGGGAGGGCCACAGATACGCAGTATTTT.

V usage is TRBV28 and J usage is TRBJ2-5; D gene ambiguous. Trimming shortened V by 3 bases and J by 7 bases, and 21 bases separated the two germline ends. Looked up from germline, CDR1 is MDHEN and CDR2 is SYDVKM. This CDR3 is built from 16 residues. In DNA form, the CDR3 reads TGTGCCAGCAGTTTTTACACCCCCCCACGGATACGGACCCAGTACTTC. This sequence encodes CASSFYTPPRIRTQYF. Full variable domain (outside the CDR3, taken from reference TRBV28 and TRBJ2-5): DVKVTQSSRYLVKRTGEKVFLECVQDMDHENMFWYRQDPGLGLRLIYFSYDVKMKEKGDIPEGYSVSREKKERFSLILESASTNQTSMYLCASSFYTPPRIRTQYFGPGTRLLVL.

The CDR3 loop is CASSLEGMANTEAFF. DNA of the CDR3: TGTGCCAGCAGCTTAGAGGGGATGGCGAACACTGAAGCTTTCTTT. The chain is built from TRBV7-9 and TRBJ1-1, with D possibly TRBD1 on 5 matching bases. The germline V gene has CDR1 SEHNR and CDR2 FQNEAQ (reference sequence). The CDR3 totals 15 residues. With 1 base removed from V and 1 base from J, the gap between germline ends came to 10 bases.

This clone was found once. The rearrangement uses TRBV11-2 and TRBJ2-7; 8 nucleotides align to TRBD1. The germline CDR1 and CDR2 sequences are SGHAT and FQNNGV. The CDR3 runs 13 residues. The J segment lost 6 bases and the V segment lost 4 bases, leaving 5 bases of the junction unmatched. CDR3 loop: CASSYVTGGEQYF. Written as DNA, the CDR3 is TGTGCCAGCAGCTACGTTACAGGGGGCGAGCAGTACTTC.

CDR3 sequence reads: CASSYYPGLNNEQFF. The DNA for the CDR3 is TGTGCCAGCAGTTACTACCCGGGATTGAACAATGAGCAGTTCTTC. V usage is TRBV28 and J usage is TRBJ2-1; possibly TRBD2 for D (5 bases). This CDR3 is 15 amino acids long. V was cut by 4 bases and J by 5 bases, with 15 bases left in between. Germline-derived CDR1 and CDR2 are MDHEN and SYDVKM. Based on the CDR3 plus reference TRBV28 and TRBJ2-1, the full variable domain is DVKVTQSSRYLVKRTGEKVFLECVQDMDHENMFWYRQDPGLGLRLIYFSYDVKMKEKGDIPEGYSVSREKKERFSLILESASTNQTSMYLCASSYYPGLNNEQFFGPGTRLTVL.

This chain connects TRBV18 to TRBJ2-1; a possible D gene is TRBD1 (5 bases). V lost 0 bases and J 7 bases, leaving 10 bases between the germline ends. The CDR3 sequence is 14 residues long. CDR1 is KGHSH, CDR2 LQKENI, per germline. The CDR3 reads CASSPPRTKNEQFF. CDR3 sequence (DNA): TGTGCCAGCTCACCACCGAGGACAAAAAATGAGCAGTTCTTC. The full variable domain, completed using reference TRBV18 and TRBJ2-1, is NAGVMQNPRHLVRRRGQEARLRCSPMKGHSHVYWYRQLPEEGLKFMVYLQKENIIDESGMPKERFSAEFPKEGPSILRIQQVVRGDSAAYFCASSPPRTKNEQFFGPGTRLTVL.

The CDR3 region is CASSTYSGQAGAEQYF. DNA for the CDR3: TGTGCCAGTAGTACATACTCGGGGCAGGCTGGGGCCGAGCAGTACTTC. The chain links TRBV19 to TRBJ2-7; D may be TRBD1 or TRBD2 (5 bases each). V lost 4 bases and J lost 6, with 22 bases in between. This CDR3 has 16 amino acids. Germline CDR1 is LNHDA and CDR2 is SQIVND (reference sequence).

This chain links TRBV5-1 with TRBJ2-7, with TRBD2 matching over 7 bases. Germline lookup yields CDR1 SGHRS and CDR2 YFSETQ. The CDR3 length is 15 residues. V shed 4 bases, J shed 6 bases, and the junction held 13 bases outside the gene matches. DNA for the CDR3: TGCGCCAGCAGCCCATCGGGACTACGCGGTGGCGAGCAGTACTTC. Its protein is CASSPSGLRGGEQYF.

V is TRBV5-4 and J is TRBJ2-7, with 9 bases that match TRBD1. V lost 0 bases and J lost 6; bases outside the gene matches: 7. CDR3 length equals 15 residues. Germline V gene sequence: CDR1 SGHNT, CDR2 YYREEE (reference sequence). The CDR3, as DNA: TGTGCCAGCAGCTTGGGAGGGACAGGGAGTTTCGAGCAGTACTTC. Encoded protein: CASSLGGTGSFEQYF.

The sample holds a few counts of this clone. Distinct nucleotide sequences in the sample also encode this CDR3. The V and J genes are TRBV9 and TRBJ2-3; no firm D call. CDR3 length equals 11 residues. With 4 bases removed from V and 1 base from J, the gap between germline ends came to 1 base. Germline assignment: CDR1 SGDLS and CDR2 YYNGEE. In DNA form, the CDR3 reads TGTGCCAGCAGCCGCACAGATACGCAGTATTTT. Translating it yields CASSRTDTQYF.

Written as DNA, the CDR3 is TGTGCCAGCAGCTTGTCCAGCGGGAGGGATGATGAGCAGTTCTTC. It encodes CASSLSSGRDDEQFF. V and J are TRBV5-4 and TRBJ2-1, with 10 bases identical to TRBD2. V shed 1 base and J 8 bases; nucleotides not matched to a gene: 6. Germline V CDR1 and CDR2: SGHNT, YYREEE (reference sequence). This CDR3 has 15 amino acids.

The V call is TRBV18, the J call TRBJ2-2, with 9 nucleotides matching TRBD1. CDR1 and CDR2 (germline): KGHSH, LQKENI. V was pared by 9 bases and J by 6 bases, with 8 bases of the junction left unmatched. The CDR3 runs 14 residues. The CDR3 bases are TGTGCCAGTTATGAGGACAGGGGATCCGGGGAGCTGTTTTTT. It encodes CASYEDRGSGELFF.

The CDR3 DNA follows: TGTGCCAGCAGTGAAGTTGGTCTTCCTGGAAACACCATATATTTT. Amino acid sequence: CASSEVGLPGNTIYF. The gene calls are TRBV2 and TRBJ1-3; D is unresolved. V was cut by 1 base and J by 2 bases, with 9 bases left in between. This CDR3 contains 15 residues. Looked up from germline, CDR1 is SNHLY and CDR2 is FYNNEI.

The chain carries TRBV6-5 and TRBJ2-2; the match to TRBD1 covers 8 bases. The CDR3 loop spans 15 amino acids. After removal of 5 bases from V and 6 bases from J, the junction contained 8 bases not matched to a gene. From germline, CDR1 is MNHEY and CDR2 SVGAGI. The chain's CDR3 is CASSRDRGGPGELFF. In nucleotides, the CDR3 is TGTGCCAGCAGTCGAGACAGGGGAGGACCCGGGGAGCTGTTTTTT.

In this sample, this clone turned up a few times. Other DNA sequences in this specimen translate into the identical CDR3. This sequence joins TRBV5-1 and TRBJ2-1; TRBD2 agrees at 10 bases. The ends lost 3 bases at V and 3 bases at J; junction bases unmatched: 3. The CDR3 totals 15 residues. Germline V gene sequence: CDR1 SGHRS, CDR2 YFSETQ. The CDR3 DNA reads TGCGCCAGCAGCTCCGGACTAGCGGACTACAATGAGCAGTTCTTC. Translation gives CASSSGLADYNEQFF.

The chain links TRBV7-3 to TRBJ2-7; D perhaps matches TRBD1 (5 bases). The CDR3 sequence is 14 residues long. V was clipped by 2 bases and J by 5 bases, with 13 bases between them. Germline assignment: CDR1 SGHTA and CDR2 FQGTGA. The CDR3 DNA follows: TGTGCCAGCAGCTTAGGCGCCAGGGCCCACGAGCAGTACTTC. Its protein is CASSLGARAHEQYF.

The chain couples TRBV10-3 to TRBJ1-2; TRBD1 matches 9 bases. V dropped 7 bases and J dropped 6; count of bases not matched to a gene: 6. This CDR3 has 13 residues. CDR1 ENHRY and CDR2 SYGVKD come from the germline V gene. In DNA, the CDR3 is TGTGCCATCACTACAGGGGGCGAGGATGGCTACACCTTC. This codes for CAITTGGEDGYTF.

This clone was observed once. DNA for the CDR3: TGTGCCATTTTAAGTCATAAGTCAGACGAGCAGTACTTC. Translated: CAILSHKSDEQYF. The chain joins TRBV28 to TRBJ2-7; D unclear. CDR1 and CDR2 (germline): MDHEN, SYDVKM. Trimming left V 10 bases short and J 5 bases short, with 18 bases between. The CDR3 totals 13 residues.

The chain carries TRBV25-1 and TRBJ2-1; D tentatively reads TRBD1 or TRBD2 (6 bases each). This CDR3 comprises 16 residues. Deletions cut 5 bases from V and 1 base from J, with 15 bases between. Germline assignment: CDR1 MGHDK and CDR2 SYGVNS. CDR3 in amino acids: CASSFSQGRSYNEQFF. As DNA, the CDR3 is TGTGCCAGCAGTTTTTCCCAGGGGAGGTCCTACAATGAGCAGTTCTTC.

The chain couples TRBV9 to TRBJ2-6; tentatively, D is TRBD2 (6 bases). This CDR3 spans 17 amino acids. Germline loops: CDR1 SGDLS, CDR2 YYNGEE. V shed 0 bases and J shed 10 bases, with 20 bases lying between them. CDR3: CASSVVHGGLRTNVLTF. The CDR3 DNA reads TGTGCCAGCAGCGTAGTACATGGAGGGCTCCGTACTAACGTCCTGACTTTC.

The rearrangement links TRBV11-2 to TRBJ1-2, with 11 bases identical to TRBD1. From germline, CDR1 is SGHAT and CDR2 FQNNGV. The V and J ends lost 7 bases and 4 bases, in that order; junction bases with no gene match: 8. The CDR3 is 15 residues long. The CDR3 is CASTGDRGFSYGYTF. The CDR3 DNA is TGTGCCAGCACCGGGGACAGGGGGTTCAGCTATGGCTACACCTTC.

This chain joins TRBV5-1 and TRBJ2-5; unclear D gene. Trimming removed 1 base from V and 2 bases from J, with 9 bases in between. The CDR3 totals 14 residues. From germline, CDR1 is SGHRS and CDR2 YFSETQ. The CDR3 DNA is TGCGCCAGCAGCTTGAGGTTGAGACAAGAGACCCAGTACTTC. Translation: CASSLRLRQETQYF.

This clone was counted a single time. The chain has TRBV28 and TRBJ2-2; D not resolved. Trimming removed 8 bases at V and 2 bases at J, with 6 bases between. The CDR3 contains 12 residues. CDR1 MDHEN and CDR2 SYDVKM come from the germline V gene. The CDR3 DNA follows: TGTGCCAGCCAGATCAACACCGGGGAGCTGTTTTTT. It translates to CASQINTGELFF.

Note on this clone: This CDR3 is also generated by other DNA sequences in the sample. J is TRBJ2-7 and V is TRBV15; D ambiguous. Between the trimmed V and J ends, which lost 1 base and 4 bases, there was a span of 2 bases. In germline, CDR1 is LNHNV, CDR2 YYDKDF (reference sequence). The CDR3 sequence is 11 residues long. The CDR3 sequence is CATSRGYEQYF. CDR3 coding DNA: TGTGCCACCAGCAGAGGGTACGAGCAGTACTTC.

The J gene is TRBJ1-5, the V gene TRBV11-2; TRBD1 is a possible D gene (5 bases). Germline CDR1 reads SGHAT; CDR2 reads FQNNGV. There are 15 residues in the CDR3. Trimming pared 1 base from V and 2 bases from J, leaving 9 bases between. In DNA form, the CDR3 reads TGTGCCAGCAGCTTAGTGGGGGGGGGCAATCAGCCCCAGCATTTT. Its protein is CASSLVGGGNQPQHF.

The V gene is TRBV5-4, the J gene TRBJ2-1, with TRBD2 matching 13 bases. V was pared by 3 bases and J by 1 base, with 4 bases of the junction left unmatched. This CDR3 spans 17 amino acids. From germline, CDR1 is SGHNT and CDR2 YYREEE (reference sequence). CDR3 DNA sequence: TGTGCCAGCAGCTACAGACTAGCGGGAGGATCCTACAATGAGCAGTTCTTC. It is translated as CASSYRLAGGSYNEQFF. The whole variable domain, filled in from reference TRBV5-4 and TRBJ2-1, reads ETGVTQSPTHLIKTRGQQVTLRCSSQSGHNTVSWYQQALGQGPQFIFQYYREEENGRGNFPPRFSGLQFPNYSSELNVNALELDDSALYLCASSYRLAGGSYNEQFFGPGTRLTVL.